One sample yielded the 3 T cell receptor beta chains listed below, sequenced in a study of cytomegalovirus exposure and HLA in healthy donors. Primers for the PCR totalled 60 Vbeta and 13 Jbeta. Generated by immunoSEQ multiplex PCR, the TCRdb table keeps only in-frame clones and is missing some. Of 200,000 to 250,000 clones listed, more than 75% are singletons. Sequenced sample: PBMCs. The receptor source for this set is a woman aged 40 to 50 in good health and CMV-seropositive.

This clone showed up just a few times. CDR3 amino acids: CASIQDRGLYTGELFF. The CDR3 DNA is TGTGCCAGCATCCAGGACAGGGGACTTTACACCGGGGAGCTGTTTTTT. The chain employs TRBV2 and TRBJ2-2; 9 bases match TRBD1. Trimming cost V 7 bases and J 3 bases; bases outside gene matches: 9. The germline gives CDR1 SNHLY, CDR2 FYNNEI. CDR3 length: 16 residues.

This chain joins TRBV28 and TRBJ1-2; 12 nucleotides line up with TRBD1. There are 16 residues in the CDR3. The V gene's germline CDR1 is MDHEN and CDR2 SYDVKM. The ends lost 11 bases at V and 0 bases at J; junction bases unmatched: 10. The CDR3 here is CAGLGTGGNANYGYTF. The DNA for the CDR3 is TGTGCCGGGCTAGGGACAGGGGGCAACGCTAACTATGGCTACACCTTC.

This chain links TRBV25-1 with TRBJ1-4, with a tentative D call TRBD1 (6 bases). Germline values: CDR1 MGHDK, CDR2 SYGVNS. This CDR3 region has 15 residues. Trimming shortened V by 1 base and J by 8 bases, and 14 bases separated the two germline ends. CDR3 region: CASSEWAGAGEKLFF. CDR3 nucleotides: TGTGCCAGCAGTGAATGGGCAGGGGCAGGGGAAAAACTGTTTTTT.